This T cell receptor (beta chain) derives from a study of blood T cell repertoires in COVID-19. Overall study: Whether acute or convalescent, the COVID-19 samples came from the United States, Italy and Spain.

Original methodology: Amplification of reference gene primers was used by the study to estimate nucleated cell counts. Sequencing was performed with immunoSEQ multiplex PCR; in TCRdb, only in-frame clones are kept and a portion is missing. From that table come the V and J calls and clone size; the DNA was used to work out D and trimming. The sample holds roughly 130,000 clones, around 90% seen once. This TCR was recovered from a man aged 55 to 70 with active or convalescent COVID-19. Sample: peripheral blood.

CDR3 protein: CASRSTGGQGYTF. The CDR3 coding sequence is TGTGCCAGCCGATCGACAGGGGGTCAAGGCTACACCTTC. The chain combines TRBV6-6 with TRBJ1-2; 9 nucleotides align to TRBD1. V shed 8 bases, J shed 8 bases, and the junction held 9 bases outside the gene matches. This CDR3 contains 13 residues. Germline values: CDR1 MNHNY, CDR2 SVGAGI (reference sequence).